This passage covers 7 T cell receptor beta chains from one sample sequenced in a study of blood T cells in healthy people across ages. It was with a sample-barcoded 5' primer and a J-beta primer mix that a second PCR of roughly 7 to 12 cycles was run. TCRdb reprocessed the 5' RACE reads via MiXCR and lists one record per CDR3 protein. The sample lists hundreds of thousands of distinct CDR3 sequences, around 50% occurring once. The sequenced sample consisted of blood. These TCRs come from a man aged 35-49 years in good health.

V usage is TRBV7-2 and J usage is TRBJ1-4; TRBD1 agrees at 8 bases. Trimming cost V 5 bases and J 5 bases; bases outside gene matches: 7. In germline, CDR1 is SGHTA, CDR2 FQGNSA. The CDR3 loop spans 15 amino acids. This CDR3 is CASSIQTGENEKLFF. CDR3 nucleotide sequence: TGTGCCAGCAGCATCCAGACAGGGGAGAATGAAAAACTGTTTTTT.

The V and J genes are TRBV30 and TRBJ1-2; 7 bases map to TRBD1. J gave up 5 bases and V 0 bases, and 6 bases lay outside the gene matches. Germline V lookup: CDR1 GTSNPN, CDR2 SVGIG (reference sequence). The CDR3 totals 14 residues. This chain's CDR3 is CAWSVANRGYGYTF. CDR3 DNA sequence: TGTGCCTGGAGTGTTGCGAACAGGGGATATGGCTACACCTTC.

The chain combines TRBV4-2 with TRBJ2-1; 8 nucleotides agree with TRBD2. Germline V gene data show CDR1 as LGHNA and CDR2 as YNFKEQ. The CDR3 is 16 amino acids. V lost 7 bases, J lost 2 bases, and 10 bases stayed unmatched. CDR3 DNA sequence: TGTGCCAGCAACCTCGACGGGGGACTAGCCTACAATGAGCAGTTCTTC. Residues: CASNLDGGLAYNEQFF.

This chain connects TRBV15 to TRBJ2-5, with no clear D. V was pared by 0 bases and J by 4 bases, with 21 bases between. The CDR3 is made up of 18 amino acids. Per germline, CDR1 LNHNV and CDR2 YYDKDF (reference sequence). DNA for the CDR3: TGTGCCACCAGCAGAGATGTTTCGGCTAGACTTAGAATAGAGACCCAGTACTTC. It encodes CATSRDVSARLRIETQYF.

CDR3 nucleotides: TGCAGTGCTCAGGACCCAGCAACAGATACGCAGTATTTT. Protein: CSAQDPATDTQYF. V is TRBV20-1 and J is TRBJ2-3; no clear D gene. CDR1 is DFQATT and CDR2 is SNEGSKA in the germline V gene (reference sequence). Deletions cut 5 bases from V and 3 bases from J, with 12 bases between. The CDR3 has 13 amino acids.

The sample holds a few counts of this clonotype. The chain is built from TRBV20-1 and TRBJ2-5, with 7 positions matching TRBD2. The CDR3 loop spans 14 amino acids. CDR1 and CDR2 from the germline V gene are DFQATT and SNEGSKA (reference sequence). J was trimmed by 2 bases and V by 1 base; bases with no gene match: 4. CDR3 sequence reads: CSARVAGVQETQYF. For the CDR3, the DNA is TGCAGTGCTAGAGTGGCGGGGGTACAAGAGACCCAGTACTTC.

The V gene is TRBV28, the J gene TRBJ2-5, with 8 bases matching TRBD1. Germline CDR1 is MDHEN and CDR2 is SYDVKM. The junction had 13 bases not matched to a gene; V was cut back by 8 bases and J by 11 bases. The CDR3 is made up of 13 amino acids. This chain's CDR3 is CASDDRGGYEQYF. The CDR3, as DNA: TGTGCCAGCGACGACAGGGGTGGCTATGAGCAGTACTTC.